One sample yielded the 10 T cell receptor beta chains listed below, sequenced in a study of shared clonotypes between healthy human individuals. TCRdb's table, derived via immunoSEQ multiplex PCR, lists solely in-frame clones and lacks some. The sample contains under 200,000 clones, about 93% of which appear only once. Material for sequencing was naive CD4+ T cells sorted from blood. Indicated subset: CD45RA+ positively selected. The receptors come from a woman younger than 45 in good health.

The CDR3 protein is CASLLGLDLKRSSYEQYF. CDR3 in DNA: TGTGCCAGCCTCCTCGGACTAGACCTAAAAAGAAGCTCCTACGAGCAGTACTTC. This rearrangement joins TRBV27 to TRBJ2-7, with 7 bases matching TRBD2. The CDR3 consists of 18 residues. V shed 8 bases and J 0 bases; nucleotides not matched to a gene: 19. CDR1 is MNHEY and CDR2 is SMNVEV in the germline V gene (reference sequence).

The rearrangement uses TRBV7-8 and TRBJ2-1; D gene ambiguous. Looked up from germline, CDR1 is SGHVS and CDR2 is FQNEAQ. V lost 5 bases, J lost 7 bases, and 18 bases lay in between. This CDR3 has 15 residues. CDR3 DNA: TGTGCCAGCAGCCCCGGACCGATCGTTGGGAATGAGCAGTTCTTC. Its translation is CASSPGPIVGNEQFF.

The rearrangement joins TRBV4-1 to TRBJ2-7; the match to TRBD2 covers 13 bases. Trimming removed 4 bases from V and 6 bases from J; junction bases left unmatched: 6. CDR3 length: 15 amino acids. Germline values: CDR1 MGHRA, CDR2 YSYEKL. The DNA for the CDR3 is TGCGCCAGCAGCCGACTAGCGGGAGGACTCTCCGAGCAGTACTTC. Protein product: CASSRLAGGLSEQYF.

On this clone: Other DNA sequences in this sample translate to the same CDR3. The chain employs TRBV11-2 and TRBJ2-7; possible D gene TRBD2, 6 bases. Trimming stripped 3 bases from V and 1 base from J, with 22 bases between. This CDR3 has 18 residues. The V gene's germline CDR1 is SGHAT and CDR2 FQNNGV. The CDR3 bases are TGTGCCAGCAGCTTGCATAGCGGTGCTAGGAGTAAGTCCTACGAGCAGTACTTC. It specifies CASSLHSGARSKSYEQYF.

This CDR3 is CASSLDGRAVPNQPQHF. CDR3 nucleotides: TGTGCCAGCAGTTTAGACGGTAGGGCGGTCCCCAATCAGCCCCAGCATTTT. The chain links TRBV27 to TRBJ1-5, with no clear D. The ends were cut back, 2 bases at V and 3 bases at J, with 17 bases in the middle. This CDR3 spans 17 amino acids. Per the germline V gene, CDR1 is MNHEY and CDR2 is SMNVEV (reference sequence).

The chain uses TRBV4-1 and TRBJ1-1, with D possibly TRBD1 on 5 matching bases. The V and J ends lost 2 bases and 2 bases respectively, with 15 bases between them. Germline assignment: CDR1 MGHRA and CDR2 YSYEKL. The CDR3 is made up of 16 amino acids. This CDR3 is CASSQPLYRTNTEAFF. Here the CDR3 DNA reads TGCGCCAGCAGCCAACCTCTGTACAGGACCAACACTGAAGCTTTCTTT.

V and J are TRBV5-1 and TRBJ1-3; perhaps TRBD1 as D (5 bases). The CDR3 sequence is 16 residues long. From germline, CDR1 is SGHRS and CDR2 YFSETQ. V lost 0 bases, J lost 4 bases, and 14 bases lay in between. Written as DNA, the CDR3 is TGCGCCAGCAGCTTGGATGGGCAGGGCTACGGAAACACCATATATTTT. It is translated as CASSLDGQGYGNTIYF. Variable domain in full (rest from reference TRBV5-1 and TRBJ1-3): KAGVTQTPRYLIKTRGQQVTLSCSPISGHRSVSWYQQTPGQGLQFLFEYFSETQRNKGNFPGRFSGRQFSNSRSEMNVSTLELGDSALYLCASSLDGQGYGNTIYFGEGSWLTVV.

V is TRBV6-1 and J is TRBJ1-2, with 7 bases lining up with TRBD1. With 5 bases clipped from V and 5 bases from J, the junction kept 8 bases outside the gene matches. Germline CDR1 reads MNHNS; CDR2 reads SASEGT. The CDR3 loop spans 14 amino acids. The CDR3 is CASSSGTVPYGYTF. Here the CDR3 DNA reads TGTGCCAGCAGTTCCGGGACAGTTCCTTATGGCTACACCTTC.

The V call is TRBV18, the J call TRBJ2-7; 9 positions match TRBD2. The ends lost 2 bases at V and 4 bases at J; junction bases unmatched: 3. CDR3 length: 14 residues. Germline V CDR1 and CDR2: KGHSH, LQKENI. The DNA for the CDR3 is TGTGCCAGCTCACCAATAGCGGGAGAATACGAGCAGTACTTC. This sequence encodes CASSPIAGEYEQYF.

V gene TRBV5-1 combines with J gene TRBJ2-5; 10 nucleotides align to TRBD2. CDR3 length: 15 residues. Losses at the gene ends were 5 bases for V and 2 bases for J; bases not matched to a gene: 6. CDR1 SGHRS and CDR2 YFSETQ come from the germline V gene. The CDR3 spells CASRRTSGTQETQYF. The CDR3 coding sequence is TGCGCCAGCAGACGTACTAGCGGGACTCAAGAGACCCAGTACTTC.